This T cell receptor (beta chain) was identified in a study of cytomegalovirus exposure and HLA in healthy donors. Notes on this clone: What it binds is unknown.

PCR involved 60 Vbeta and 13 Jbeta primers. Here immunoSEQ multiplex PCR was the method, and the copy in TCRdb shows in-frame clones only, minus some. Here the sample spans 50,000 to 70,000 clones, 60% to 80% being singletons. Broader study findings: Later work found that TCR association rates differed between HLA loci; DRB1 had the most and HLA-C the fewest. In a later analysis, specific HLA alleles were associated with 15,000 to 20,000 TCR beta sequences at a 0.05 false discovery rate. Cytomegalovirus-associated status was assigned to around 160 TCR beta chains. Most CMV-associated TCR beta chains were later found to appear HLA-restricted.

Per the germline V gene, CDR1 is SNHLY and CDR2 is FYNNEI. The trim removed 6 bases at V and 6 bases at J, leaving 6 bases unmatched. CDR3 length: 14 amino acids. The chain carries TRBV2 and TRBJ2-2; 8 nucleotides align to TRBD2. The receptor's source is a young man in good health and CMV-seronegative. Sequencing was performed on PBMCs. The CDR3 is CASRGGAGAGELFF. CDR3 in DNA: TGTGCCAGCAGAGGGGGAGCGGGGGCCGGGGAGCTGTTTTTT.